This T cell receptor (beta chain) was observed in a study of blood T cell repertoires in COVID-19 (TCRdb year 2020). As for the study more broadly: Samples covering the acute and convalescent phases of COVID-19 were provided by collaborators in the United States, Italy and Spain. Deeply sampled blood TCRbeta repertoires from subjects exposed to, actively infected with, or recovered from COVID-19 were included in the dataset. Where available, HLA class I and class II types were taken from metadata supplied by the sample provider and were not determined by assay-based typing. The repertoires were made available in a free public database intended to serve as a resource for research on the immune response to SARS-CoV-2. Nearly every sample came with metadata listing a de-identified subject ID, COVID-19 status, age in years and sex. Samples came from the ongoing ImmuneRACE study (first 160 participants) plus 1,254 subjects from 6 global collaborators. The prospective study material was composed of cDNA or gDNA derived from T cells, B-cell-depleted T cells, or PBMCs. Beyond this particular receptor, the publication reports: The quantity of clinical and demographic metadata differed by source and by participant and was supplied without curation.

TCRbeta CDR3 regions were amplified from genomic DNA by means of the immunoSEQ Assay, a bias-controlled multiplex PCR. The authors' analysis ran thus. The number of nucleated cells in each sample was estimated by amplification of reference gene primers within the assay. Sequence reads were collapsed and filtered to measure the absolute abundance of every unique TCRbeta CDR3 rearrangement. For each sample, productive Simpson clonality was calculated as the square root of Simpson's diversity index across productive rearrangements. Imported from immuneACCESS, the table was reduced by TCRdb to in-frame sequences with V and J called. These copies leave out some clones; in studies compared against another copy, an unresolved V gene accounts for under half, and the cause of the remainder is not known. V, J and clone size are taken as reported in that table, and D and trimming were inferred from the DNA itself. This sample holds about 140,000 clones; roughly four fifths were observed only once. Jointly, the top ten make up 7.5% to 8.5% of the sample.

Each collaborating institution followed its own protocols to collect whole blood in K2EDTA tubes. For TCRbeta analysis, collaborators shipped samples as frozen whole blood, isolated PBMCs, or DNA extracted from either of those sample types. The table lists this clone with a few counts. What antigen it recognizes has not been identified. Per-base quality was not reported, and no clone a single base away is much larger than it. The CDR3 numbers 15 residues from cysteine through phenylalanine. The read is trimmed to its CDR3 DNA, 45 bases read in frame from base 1. CDR1 ENHRY and CDR2 SYGVKD were looked up in the germline V gene. At the junction V is shortened by 2 bases and J by 3 bases; bases outside the gene matches: 4.

Source material: peripheral blood. The TCR sequence derives from a human donor in a cohort sampled during active COVID-19. The rearrangement joined TRBV10-3 to TRBJ1-1; TRBD1 aligns with 9 central bases. The CDR3 is CAISEKDRGDTEAFF. In nucleotide form, the sequence is TGTGCCATCAGTGAGAAAGACAGGGGGGACACTGAAGCTTTCTTT.